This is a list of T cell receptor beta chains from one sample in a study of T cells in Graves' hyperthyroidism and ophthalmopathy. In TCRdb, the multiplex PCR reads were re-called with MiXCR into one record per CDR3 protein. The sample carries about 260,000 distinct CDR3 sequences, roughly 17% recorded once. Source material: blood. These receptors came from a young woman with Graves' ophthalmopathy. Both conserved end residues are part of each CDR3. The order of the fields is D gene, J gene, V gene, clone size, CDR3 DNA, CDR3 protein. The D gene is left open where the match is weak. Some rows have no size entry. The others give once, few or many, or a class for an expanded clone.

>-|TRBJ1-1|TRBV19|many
TGTGCCAGTAGTTACGACAGTAAGAACACTGAAGCTTTCTTT
CASSYDSKNTEAFF
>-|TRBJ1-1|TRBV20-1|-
TGCAGTGCTAGAGAAATGAGCAGGGGCCGTGGCACTGAAGCTTTCTTT
CSAREMSRGRGTEAFF
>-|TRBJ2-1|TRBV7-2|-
TGTGCCAGCAGAGGCCCCGGGAAAAACACCTACAATGAGCAGTTCTTC
CASRGPGKNTYNEQFF
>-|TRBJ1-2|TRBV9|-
TGTGCCAGCAGCGCCGAGGGAGGAGGGACTAGACAGTTCATCCCTGATGGCTACACCTTC
CASSAEGGGTRQFIPDGYTF
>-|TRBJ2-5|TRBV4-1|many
TGCGCCAGCAGCCAAGGTTTACAGGCGTACCAAGAGACCCAGTACTTC
CASSQGLQAYQETQYF
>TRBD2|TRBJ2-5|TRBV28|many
TGTGCCAGCAGTTCGGGACTAGCGGAGTACCAAGAGACCCAGTACTTC
CASSSGLAEYQETQYF
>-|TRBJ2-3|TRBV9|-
TGTGCCAGCAGCGGACAGGTGTCCACAGATACGCAGTATTTT
CASSGQVSTDTQYF
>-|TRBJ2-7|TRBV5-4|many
TGTGCCAGCAGCTTGGAAGGACACTACGAGCAGTACTTC
CASSLEGHYEQYF
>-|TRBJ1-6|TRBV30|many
TGTGCCTGGAGCAATCCGGTTCCGCTCCACTTT
CAWSNPVPLHF
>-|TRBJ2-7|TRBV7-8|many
TGTGCCAGCAGCTTAGCCGTCTACGAGCAGTACTTC
CASSLAVYEQYF
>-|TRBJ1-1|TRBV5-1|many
TGCGCCAGCAGCTTGTGGGGGGAGAACACTGAAGCTTTCTTT
CASSLWGENTEAFF
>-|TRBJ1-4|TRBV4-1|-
TGCGCCAGCAGCCAAGATCAACTAAGGCGGGAAAAACTGTTTTTT
CASSQDQLRREKLFF
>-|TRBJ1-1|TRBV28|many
TGTGCCAGCAGAGTACTTCACAGTGAAGCTTTCTTT
CASRVLHSEAFF
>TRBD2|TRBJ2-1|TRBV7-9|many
TGTGCCAGCAGCCATGGACTAGCGGGATCCAATGAGCAGTTCTTC
CASSHGLAGSNEQFF
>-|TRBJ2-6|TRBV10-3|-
TGTGCCATCAGCTTCGAGGGGGGGGCTGGGGCCAACGTCCTGACTTTC
CAISFEGGAGANVLTF
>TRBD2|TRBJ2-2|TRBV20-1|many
TGCAGTGCGATAGCGGGCCTTAGGACCGGGGAGCTGTTTTTT
CSAIAGLRTGELFF
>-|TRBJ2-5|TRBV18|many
TGTGCCAGCTCACCGAGGGGGGTCGGGGAGACCCAGTACTTC
CASSPRGVGETQYF
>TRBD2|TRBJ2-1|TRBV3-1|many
TGTGCCAGCAGCGAGACTAGCGGTGGCTATGAGCAGTTCTTC
CASSETSGGYEQFF
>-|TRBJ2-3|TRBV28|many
TGTGCCAGCAGTTTAGACAGCTCCACAGATACGCAGTATTTT
CASSLDSSTDTQYF
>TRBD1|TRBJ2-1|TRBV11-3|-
TGTGCCAGCAGCTTACGACAGGGTTACGAGCAGTTCTTC
CASSLRQGYEQFF
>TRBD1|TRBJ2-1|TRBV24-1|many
TGTGCCACCAGTGACCATACCGGACAGGGCAGCTCCTACAATGAGCAGTTCTTC
CATSDHTGQGSSYNEQFF
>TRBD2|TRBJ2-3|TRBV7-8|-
TGTGCCAGCAGTGAACGAGCGGGACTAGCGGGAGGGCCCCCAGATACGCAGTATTTT
CASSERAGLAGGPPDTQYF
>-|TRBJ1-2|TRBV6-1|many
TGTGCCAGCACCCACACGGCAGGGGTATATGGCTACACCTTC
CASTHTAGVYGYTF
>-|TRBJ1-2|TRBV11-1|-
TGTGCCAGCAGCGATACCGGGACACGCTATGGCTACACCTTC
CASSDTGTRYGYTF
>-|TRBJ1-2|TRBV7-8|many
TGTGCCAGCAGCTTAGGGGCCCGCCTGGAGGGCTACACCTTC
CASSLGARLEGYTF
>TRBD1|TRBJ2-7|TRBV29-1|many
TGCAGCGTTGGGATCAGGGGGCGCGAGCAGTACTTC
CSVGIRGREQYF
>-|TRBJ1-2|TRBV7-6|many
TGTGCCAGCAGCCCTATTCACCGGTGGGGTGGCTATGGCTACACCTTC
CASSPIHRWGGYGYTF
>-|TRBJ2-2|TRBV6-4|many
TGTGCCAGCAGTGACAGGGGTGGCACCGGGGAGCTGTTTTTT
CASSDRGGTGELFF
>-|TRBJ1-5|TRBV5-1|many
TGCGCCAGCAGCCTCGACGGAGGCAATCAGCCCCAGCATTTT
CASSLDGGNQPQHF
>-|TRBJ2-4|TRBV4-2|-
TGTGCCAGCAGCCAAGATCAACGGGATCCGCCAAACATTCAGTACTTC
CASSQDQRDPPNIQYF
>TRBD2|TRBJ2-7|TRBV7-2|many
TGTGCCAGCAGGCTAGCGGGGAGCTACGAGCAGTACTTC
CASRLAGSYEQYF
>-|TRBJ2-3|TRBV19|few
TGTGCCAGTGGACTAAGTACGCAGTATTTT
CASGLSTQYF
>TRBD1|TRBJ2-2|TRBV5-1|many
TGCGCCAGCAGCTTGGGCGCAGGGGGCACCGGGGAGCTGTTTTTT
CASSLGAGGTGELFF
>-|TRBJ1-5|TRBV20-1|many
TGCAGTGCTAGAGATCCGGGGGGTAGCAATCAGCCCCAGCATTTT
CSARDPGGSNQPQHF
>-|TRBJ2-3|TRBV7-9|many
TGTGCCAGCAGCTTAGTGAGCACAGATACGCAGTATTTT
CASSLVSTDTQYF
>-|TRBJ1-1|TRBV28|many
TGTGCCAGCAGTTTGTATTTGAACACTGAAGCTTTCTTT
CASSLYLNTEAFF
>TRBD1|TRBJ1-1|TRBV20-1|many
TGCAGTGCCATAGACAGGGCTGAAGCTTTCTTT
CSAIDRAEAFF
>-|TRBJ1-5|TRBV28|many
TGTGCCAGCAGTCCGCAGAAGGGGTACAATCAGCCCCAGCATTTT
CASSPQKGYNQPQHF
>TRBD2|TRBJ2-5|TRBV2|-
TGTGCCAGCAGTGAAAGAGCGGGACTTTCGGAGACCCAGTACTTC
CASSERAGLSETQYF
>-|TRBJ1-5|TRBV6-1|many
TGTGCCAGCAGTGAAATCCAGGGCCAGCCCCAGCATTTT
CASSEIQGQPQHF
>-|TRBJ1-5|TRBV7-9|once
TGTGCCAGCAGCTTAGGAACGGGGTGGTATCAGCCCCAGCACTTT
CASSLGTGWYQPQHF
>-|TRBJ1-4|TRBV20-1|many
TGCAGTGCTAGAGCCGGGGGGGGCGAAAAACTGTTTTTT
CSARAGGGEKLFF
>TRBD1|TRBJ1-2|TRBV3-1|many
TGTGCCAGCAGCCAATCCGGGACAGCTCAAAACTATGGCTACACCTTC
CASSQSGTAQNYGYTF
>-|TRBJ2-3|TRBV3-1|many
TGTGCCAGCAGCAAACGGGGGCCGCGGGGAGATACGCAGTATTTT
CASSKRGPRGDTQYF
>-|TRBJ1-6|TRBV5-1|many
TGCGCCAGCAGCCCCGGGGCAAATTCACCCCTCCACTTT
CASSPGANSPLHF
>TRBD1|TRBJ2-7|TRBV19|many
TGTGCCAGTACTCGGACAGGGTCCTCCTACGAGCAGTACTTC
CASTRTGSSYEQYF
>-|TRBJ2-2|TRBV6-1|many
TGTGCCACCAACCAGGAGAACACCGGGGAGCTGTTTTTT
CATNQENTGELFF
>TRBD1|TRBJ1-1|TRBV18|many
TGTGCCAGCTCACCTCGGGACAGGGATATGGGGACTGAAGCTTTCTTT
CASSPRDRDMGTEAFF
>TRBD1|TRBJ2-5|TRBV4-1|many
TGCGCCAGCAGCCAAGATCTTTGGGGGACAGGGTATGAGACCCAGTACTTC
CASSQDLWGTGYETQYF
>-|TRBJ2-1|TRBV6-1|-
TGTGCCAACATTCAGGGGGGGAATGAGCAGTTCTTC
CANIQGGNEQFF
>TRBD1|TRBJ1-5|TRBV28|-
TGTGCCAGCAATACAGGGGGAAGTCGGCAGCCCCAGCATTTT
CASNTGGSRQPQHF
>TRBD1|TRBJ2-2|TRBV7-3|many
TGTGCCAGCAGCCCCGATTCGTTGACAGGGGGAAACACCGGGGAGCTGTTTTTT
CASSPDSLTGGNTGELFF
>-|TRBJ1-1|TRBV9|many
TGTGCCAGCAGCGGGGATGAGCTGACCACTGAAGCTTTCTTT
CASSGDELTTEAFF
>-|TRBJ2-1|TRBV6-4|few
TGTGCCAGCAGTGACAACTCCTACAATGAGCAGTTCTTC
CASSDNSYNEQFF
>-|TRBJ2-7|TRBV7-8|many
TGTGCCAGCAGCGAAAAGACTGCAGACTACGAGCAGTACTTC
CASSEKTADYEQYF
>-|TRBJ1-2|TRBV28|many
TGTGCCAGCAGTCCCCAGGGGAGGTGGGACTATGGCTACACCTTC
CASSPQGRWDYGYTF
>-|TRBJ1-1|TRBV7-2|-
TGTGCCAGCAGCTTCGTGACAGGTGCGAACACTGAAGCTTTCTTT
CASSFVTGANTEAFF
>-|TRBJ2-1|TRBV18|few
TGTGCCAGCTCGCCGGCCGTATCTGGCATGATCTTC
CASSPAVSGMIF
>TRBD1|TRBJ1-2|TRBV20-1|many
TGCAGTGCTACCCTATTTTTCGAGGACAGGATAAAAGATGGCTACACCTTC
CSATLFFEDRIKDGYTF